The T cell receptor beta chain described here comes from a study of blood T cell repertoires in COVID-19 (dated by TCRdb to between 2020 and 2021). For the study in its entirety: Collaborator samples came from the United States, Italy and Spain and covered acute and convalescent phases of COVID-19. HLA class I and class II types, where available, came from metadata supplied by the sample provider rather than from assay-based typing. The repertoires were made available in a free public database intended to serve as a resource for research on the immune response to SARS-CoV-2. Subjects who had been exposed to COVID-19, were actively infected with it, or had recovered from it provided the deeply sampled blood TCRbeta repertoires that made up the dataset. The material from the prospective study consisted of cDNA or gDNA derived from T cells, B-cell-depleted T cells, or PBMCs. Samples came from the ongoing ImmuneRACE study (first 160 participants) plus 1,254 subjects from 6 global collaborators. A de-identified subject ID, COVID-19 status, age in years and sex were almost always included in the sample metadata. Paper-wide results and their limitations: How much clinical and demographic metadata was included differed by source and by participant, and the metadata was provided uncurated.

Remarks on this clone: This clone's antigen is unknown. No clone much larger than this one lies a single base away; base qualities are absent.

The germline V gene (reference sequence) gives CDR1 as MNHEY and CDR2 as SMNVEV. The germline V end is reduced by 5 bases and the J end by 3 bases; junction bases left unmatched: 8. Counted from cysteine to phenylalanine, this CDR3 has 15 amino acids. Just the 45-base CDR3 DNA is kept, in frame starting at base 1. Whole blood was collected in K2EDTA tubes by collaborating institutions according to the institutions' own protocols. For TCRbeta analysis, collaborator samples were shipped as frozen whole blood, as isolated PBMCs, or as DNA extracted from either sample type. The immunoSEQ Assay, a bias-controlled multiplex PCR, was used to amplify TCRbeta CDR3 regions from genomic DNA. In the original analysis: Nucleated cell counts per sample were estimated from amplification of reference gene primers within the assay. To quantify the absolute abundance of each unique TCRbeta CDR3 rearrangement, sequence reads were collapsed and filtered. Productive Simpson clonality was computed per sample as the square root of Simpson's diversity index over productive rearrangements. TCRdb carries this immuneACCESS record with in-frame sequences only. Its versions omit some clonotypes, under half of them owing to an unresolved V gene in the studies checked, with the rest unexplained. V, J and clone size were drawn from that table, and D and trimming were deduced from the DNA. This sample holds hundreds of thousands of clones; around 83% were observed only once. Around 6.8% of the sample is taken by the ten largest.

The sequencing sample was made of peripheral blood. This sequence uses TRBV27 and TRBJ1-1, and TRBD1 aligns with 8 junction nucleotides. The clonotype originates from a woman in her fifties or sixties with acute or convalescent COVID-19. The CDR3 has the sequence CASSPVRGRDTEAFF. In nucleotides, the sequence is TGTGCCAGCAGTCCCGTCAGGGGGCGCGACACTGAAGCTTTCTTT.